This TCR beta chain was profiled in a study of blood T cell repertoires in COVID-19. Study overall: The United States, Italy and Spain provided the acute and convalescent COVID-19 samples. From T cells, B-cell-depleted T cells, or PBMCs came the material, which was cDNA or gDNA.

Profiled with immunoSEQ multiplex PCR; TCRdb holds only in-frame clones, not every one. The table records some 700,000 clones, 85% to 90% of them present only once. The sample was peripheral blood. The receptor's source is a woman between 18 and 29 years old with acute or convalescent COVID-19.

CDR3 sequence reads: CSVRAGTGTYEQYF. As DNA, the CDR3 is TGCAGCGTCCGAGCGGGGACAGGGACCTACGAGCAGTACTTC. The chain carries TRBV29-1 and TRBJ2-7; 9 bases agree with TRBD1. Germline V CDR1 and CDR2: SQVTM, ANQGSEA. This CDR3 contains 14 residues. With V trimmed by 6 bases and J by 2 bases, 8 bases remained unmatched.